This T cell receptor (beta chain) was captured by sequencing in a study of beta chain features in type 1 diabetes. Germline V gene lookup returns CDR1 SGHKS and CDR2 YYEKEE (reference sequence). V lost 4 bases, J lost 5 bases, and 9 bases lay in between. The CDR3 totals 12 residues. All of the isolated RNA was reverse transcribed, so expressed TCRB transcripts were sequenced. Profiling relied on immunoSEQ multiplex PCR, and the TCRdb table lists in-frame clones only, not all of them. Seen here are some 160,000 clones, about 9.8% observed once, and the top ten hold about 2.5%. On this clone itself: Its target is unknown.

Study conclusions and caveats: All four CD4+ subsets of Type 1 diabetes patients contained TCRB CDR3s that were moderately but significantly shorter.

This chain uses TRBV5-5 with TRBJ1-1; D is unclear. This sequence originates from a woman between 18 and 29 years old in good health. What was sequenced was central memory CD4+ T cells from blood. The CDR3 region has the DNA TGTGCCAGCAGCCCCCATTTTACTGAAGCTTTCTTT. As protein: CASSPHFTEAFF.